Sequencing of this T cell receptor beta chain was carried out in a study of Tregs in tolerant kidney transplant recipients. Concerning this clone: Its antigen is unknown.

Sequencing was performed with immunoSEQ multiplex PCR; in TCRdb, only in-frame clones are kept and a portion is missing. This sample has about 44,000 clones; roughly 95% occur once, and the top ten carry more than 0.35%. CDR3 size: 13 residues. Trimming removed 7 bases at V and 4 bases at J, with 16 bases between. Germline V gene data show CDR1 as SQVTM and CDR2 as ANQGSEA. The receptor comes from a human donor in good health. This chain links TRBV29-1 with TRBJ1-1; D might be TRBD1 (5 bases). Sequenced material: Tregs from blood cultured with allogeneic cells. The CDR3 DNA is TGCAGCGCTGGTCGACAGACTGGCACTGAAGCTTTCTTT. Translation: CSAGRQTGTEAFF. Full variable domain (remainder filled in from reference TRBV29-1 and TRBJ1-1): SAVISQKPSRDICQRGTSLTIQCQVDSQVTMMFWYRQQPGQSLTLIATANQGSEATYESGFVIDKFPISRPNLTFSTLTVSNMSPEDSSIYLCSAGRQTGTEAFFGQGTRLTVV.